This passage covers 9 T cell receptor beta chains from one sample sequenced in a study of technical replicates of blood from four donors. Measured with immunoSEQ multiplex PCR; TCRdb has only the in-frame clones, and not every one. The data contain over 85,000 clones, around 94% of them singletons. Sequenced material: T cells isolated from PBMCs. These TCRs come from a human donor in good health.

The chain couples TRBV10-3 to TRBJ2-5, with TRBD2 as a possible D gene (5 bases). The germline CDR1 and CDR2 sequences are ENHRY and SYGVKD. The CDR3 has 13 amino acids. Trimming took 2 bases from V and 4 from J, leaving 8 bases between them. The CDR3 nucleotides read TGTGCCATCAGTGAGGAGGGATCAGAGACCCAGTACTTC. Its translation: CAISEEGSETQYF.

The count of this clone is one. The V gene is TRBV13, the J gene TRBJ2-1; tentative D call: TRBD2 (6 bases). Trimming removed 2 bases at V and 5 bases at J, with 13 bases between. Germline loops: CDR1 PRHDT, CDR2 FYEKMQ (reference sequence). This CDR3 region has 15 residues. CDR3: CASSLRGSPDNEQFF. CDR3 nucleotides: TGTGCCAGCAGCTTACGGGGGTCCCCCGACAATGAGCAGTTCTTC.

The J gene is TRBJ2-1, the V gene TRBV5-8; TRBD1 aligns across 8 bases. The germline gives CDR1 SGHTS, CDR2 YDEGEE. V gave up 10 bases and J gave up 1 base; unmatched junction bases: 7. This CDR3 contains 14 residues. For the CDR3, the DNA is TGTGCCGACAGGGGTATGGGGTCCTACAATGAGCAGTTCTTC. This sequence encodes CADRGMGSYNEQFF.

This chain links TRBV6-1 with TRBJ1-3; tentative D call: TRBD1 (5 bases). The germline CDR1 and CDR2 sequences are MNHNS and SASEGT. The length of the CDR3 is 15 residues. Trimming removed 1 base from V and 4 bases from J, with 11 bases in between. The CDR3 reads CASSEDGGRGNTIYF. In nucleotides, the CDR3 is TGTGCCAGCAGTGAAGACGGGGGTCGAGGAAACACCATATATTTT.

The CDR3 sequence is CASSPPGLTYNEQFF. The CDR3 DNA is TGTGCCAGCTCACCTCCGGGACTCACCTACAATGAGCAGTTCTTC. The chain links TRBV18 to TRBJ2-1; D is perhaps TRBD2 (6 bases). CDR3 length: 15 residues. V was trimmed by 3 bases and J by 2 bases, leaving 11 bases between them. CDR1 and CDR2 from the germline V gene are KGHSH and LQKENI.

The chain uses TRBV7-9 and TRBJ1-5, with D perhaps matching TRBD1 (6 bases). This CDR3 has 15 amino acids. The V gene's germline CDR1 is SEHNR and CDR2 FQNEAQ (reference sequence). Trimming removed 2 bases from V and 5 bases from J, with 13 bases in between. The CDR3: CASSLKGGGDQPQHF. Here the CDR3 DNA reads TGTGCCAGCAGCTTAAAAGGAGGGGGGGATCAGCCCCAGCATTTT.

The chain is built from TRBV5-1 and TRBJ2-1; 15 nucleotides line up with TRBD2. With 4 bases clipped from V and 9 bases from J, the junction kept 5 bases outside the gene matches. Germline values: CDR1 SGHRS, CDR2 YFSETQ. The CDR3 extends over 15 amino acids. CDR3 in DNA: TGCGCCAGCAGCATAGGACTAGCGGGAGGGGGTGAGCAGTTCTTC. It codes for CASSIGLAGGGEQFF.

The rearrangement joins TRBV11-2 to TRBJ2-1, with 7 bases aligning to TRBD1. Germline V gives CDR1 SGHAT, CDR2 FQNNGV. V shed 4 bases, J shed 1 base, and the junction held 4 bases outside the gene matches. This CDR3 spans 15 amino acids. The chain's CDR3 is CASSSTGLSYNEQFF. The CDR3 region has the DNA TGTGCCAGCAGCTCGACAGGGCTATCCTACAATGAGCAGTTCTTC.

This clone appeared a single time. The CDR3 bases are TGCAGCGTCGGGAGGGGCAGGGCCCTATACGAGCAGTACTTC. It translates to CSVGRGRALYEQYF. This chain joins TRBV29-1 and TRBJ2-7; 8 bases fit TRBD2. Germline trimming cut 6 bases from V and 4 bases from J; bases unmatched to any gene: 11. CDR1 is SQVTM and CDR2 is ANQGSEA in the germline V gene. CDR3 size: 14 residues.